This T cell receptor beta chain appears in the sequencing data of a study of blood T cell repertoires in COVID-19. The overall study: Samples came from the United States, Italy and Spain, spanning acute and convalescent COVID-19. PBMCs, B-cell-depleted T cells, or T cells provided the cDNA or gDNA that made up the material.

This CDR3 region has 14 residues. Germline assignment: CDR1 GTSNPN and CDR2 SVGIG (reference sequence). Trimming at V came to 5 bases and at J to 10 bases, leaving 10 bases not matched to a gene. This clone was observed a handful of times. In the source study's methods: Estimation of nucleated cell counts was performed using reference gene primer amplification. Using immunoSEQ multiplex PCR, the repertoire was profiled, and TCRdb retains in-frame clones only, with some absent. V, J and clone size are taken as reported in that table, and D and trimming were inferred from the DNA itself. Altogether about 360,000 clones are present, over 75% being singletons, with the ten largest covering roughly 1.9%. Cohorts were assigned according to the clinical history that participants reported.

This clonotype was sampled from a man aged 35 to 55 in a cohort exposed to, infected with or recovered from COVID-19 (not recorded which). The chain joins TRBV30 to TRBJ2-3, with TRBD1 matching over 12 bases. Sequencing used PBMCs or T cells enriched from blood (not recorded which). The CDR3 loop is CAWGPPGQGAPQYF. The CDR3 bases are TGTGCCTGGGGTCCTCCGGGACAGGGGGCCCCGCAGTATTTT.